The entry below describes one TCR beta chain. No antigen is known for it. CDR3 length: 11 amino acids. CDR1 is ENHRY, CDR2 SYGVKD, per germline. Trimming pared 2 bases from V and 6 bases from J, leaving 4 bases between. Data came from immunoSEQ multiplex PCR; TCRdb stores just in-frame clones and leaves some out. Seen here are 65,000 to 85,000 clones, more than 70% observed once, and the top ten hold 0.5% to 0.6%. This sample stems from a study of OX40 agonist ivuxolimab in advanced cancers. In the study overall: Every 2 weeks, ivuxolimab was infused into the patients intravenously at between 0.01 and 10 mg/kg. Melanoma, hepatocellular carcinoma, head and neck or renal cell cancer occurred in dose-escalation patients. Study-wide results and caveats: Within 6 weeks, CD4+ and CD8+ blood T cells expanded clonally at 0.1 to 3.0 mg/kg. Expanded clones were, on average, more numerous among CD8+ T cells than CD4+.

The sequence came from an adult with an advanced solid tumor such as melanoma, head and neck, liver or kidney cancer. The chain couples TRBV10-3 to TRBJ1-2; D uncertain. The specimen comprised CD4+ or CD8+ T cells sorted from blood, sampled in a trial of the OX40 agonist ivuxolimab. CDR3 nucleotide sequence: TGTGCCATCAGTGAGCCGAATGGCTACACCTTC. It specifies CAISEPNGYTF.